This T cell receptor (beta chain) was recorded in a study of cytomegalovirus exposure and HLA in healthy donors. Vbeta (60) and Jbeta (13) primers were used in the PCR. Clones were sequenced by immunoSEQ multiplex PCR, and TCRdb holds only the in-frame ones, with some missing. The sample contains approximately 100,000 clones, roughly 9.4% of which appear only once. The trim removed 0 bases at V and 6 bases at J, leaving 8 bases unmatched. Germline CDR1 reads SGHTA; CDR2 reads FQGTGA. This CDR3 has 17 amino acids. This clone came up a few times. This clonotype was obtained from a man in his forties or fifties in good health and CMV-seropositive. V gene TRBV7-3 combines with J gene TRBJ2-1; TRBD2 aligns across 10 bases. The sample consisted of PBMCs. CDR3 nucleotides: TGTGCCAGCAGCTTAACCCCCAGGCTAGCGGGAGCCAATGAGCAGTTCTTC. This translates into CASSLTPRLAGANEQFF.